This T cell receptor beta chain was recorded in a study of blood T cell repertoires in COVID-19. The CDR3 length is 14 residues. CDR1 is LGHDT, CDR2 YNNKEL, per germline (reference sequence). V lost 2 bases and J lost 1, with 6 bases in between. Profiling relied on immunoSEQ multiplex PCR, and the TCRdb table lists in-frame clones only, not all of them. The data contain 150,000 to 200,000 clones, 85% of them singletons. The sequence was collected from a woman aged 45-65 years with COVID-19, enrolled during active disease. The J gene is TRBJ2-1, the V gene TRBV3-1 (or the pseudogene TRBV3-2); D might be TRBD1 (5 bases). Sequencing was carried out using peripheral blood. The CDR3 region is CASSQQGSYNEQFF. CDR3 DNA sequence: TGTGCCAGCAGCCAACAGGGATCCTACAATGAGCAGTTCTTC.